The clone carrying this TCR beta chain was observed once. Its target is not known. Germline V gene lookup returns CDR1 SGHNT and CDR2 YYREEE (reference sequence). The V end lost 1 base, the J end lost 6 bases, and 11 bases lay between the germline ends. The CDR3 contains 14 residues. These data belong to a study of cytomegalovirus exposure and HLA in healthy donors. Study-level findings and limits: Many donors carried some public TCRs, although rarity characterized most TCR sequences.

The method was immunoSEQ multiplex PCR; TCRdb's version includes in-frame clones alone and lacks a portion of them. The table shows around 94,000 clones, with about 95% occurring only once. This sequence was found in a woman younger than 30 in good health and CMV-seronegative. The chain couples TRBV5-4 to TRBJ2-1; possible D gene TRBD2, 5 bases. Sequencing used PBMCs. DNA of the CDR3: TGTGCCAGCAGCTTGAGACTAAGCCCCAATGAGCAGTTCTTC. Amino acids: CASSLRLSPNEQFF.